The source of this T cell receptor (beta chain) is a study of Ad26.COV2.S vaccination and SARS-CoV-2 variants. General observations from the study: Reportedly, spike-specific CD8+ and CD4+ T cell responses achieved substantial breadth once vaccination had taken place.

The germline gives CDR1 SGHRS, CDR2 YFSETQ. V was clipped by 0 bases and J by 5 bases, with 6 bases between them. The CDR3 loop spans 14 amino acids. The table came from immunoSEQ multiplex PCR; TCRdb's copy has only in-frame clones and leaves some out. The sample shows hundreds of thousands of clones, around 86% of them seen only once. Indicated treatment: about 20 received Ad26.COV2.S at low or high dose, single or two shots; a few received placebo; per-sample allocation not given. Material that was analyzed had been drawn on day 63 after the first vaccine or placebo injection. This adult donor, from Boston, was 18-55 years old. As regards this clone: What it binds is not known.

This chain uses TRBV5-1 with TRBJ1-6; D is ambiguous. Sequenced material: peripheral blood, taken in a trial of Ad26.COV2.S vaccine versus placebo. The clonotype was recovered from a person between 18 and 65 years old who received the Ad26.COV2.S COVID-19 vaccine or a placebo. CDR3 residues: CASSLVGNNSPLHF. CDR3 coding DNA: TGCGCCAGCAGCTTGGTAGGGAATAATTCACCCCTCCACTTT. Full variable domain (outside the CDR3, taken from reference TRBV5-1 and TRBJ1-6): KAGVTQTPRYLIKTRGQQVTLSCSPISGHRSVSWYQQTPGQGLQFLFEYFSETQRNKGNFPGRFSGRQFSNSRSEMNVSTLELGDSALYLCASSLVGNNSPLHFGNGTRLTVT.